The 26 T cell receptor beta chains below were found in one sample sequenced in a study of low-dose radiotherapy and immunotherapy resistance in tumors. Gene-specific TRAV and TRBV primers were used for first-strand cDNA, covering alpha and beta chains. It was with a constant-region primer and a V-primer adapter that TCRs were amplified over around 20 PCR cycles. TCRdb re-analysed the reads in MiXCR, keeping a single row per CDR3 protein. The table records 10,000 to 15,000 distinct CDR3 sequences, around 74% of them present only once. The receptors originated from a human donor with advanced metastatic prostate, ovarian, gallbladder or colorectal cancer (not recorded which). This table probably holds off-target reads from a library built for another chain.

This clonotype has a handful of counts. The J gene is TRBJ2-3, the V gene TRBV29-1; tentatively, D is TRBD1 (6 bases). V shed 8 bases and J shed 6 bases, with 15 bases lying between them. Germline V lookup: CDR1 SQVTM, CDR2 ANQGSEA. This CDR3 comprises 12 residues. The CDR3 DNA reads TGCAGCTCCCGCCCGGACAGTGATACGCAGTATTTT. This sequence encodes CSSRPDSDTQYF.

This clonotype was observed once. The V gene is TRBV30, the J gene TRBJ1-5; D unclear. The CDR3 contains 15 residues. The germline CDR1 and CDR2 sequences are GTSNPN and SVGIG (reference sequence). The germline V and J ends were trimmed by 3 bases and 1 base, with 13 bases remaining between them. The CDR3 DNA reads as TGTGCCTGGAGCTCAAAAGGGTGGAGCAATCAGCCCCAGCATTTT. As protein: CAWSSKGWSNQPQHF.

The chain links TRBV20-1 to TRBJ1-3; D possibly corresponds to TRBD1 (5 bases). Germline values: CDR1 DFQATT, CDR2 SNEGSKA (reference sequence). The V gene lost 1 base and the J gene lost 4 bases, with 11 bases spanning the gap. The CDR3 contains 14 residues. CDR3 loop: CSARAGTVGNTIYF. CDR3 DNA: TGCAGTGCTAGAGCCGGGACCGTAGGAAACACCATATATTTT.

V and J are TRBV29-1 and TRBJ2-7, with 8 bases lining up with TRBD1. Germline values: CDR1 SQVTM, CDR2 ANQGSEA. V shed 4 bases, J shed 6 bases, and the junction held 5 bases outside the gene matches. This CDR3 is 12 amino acids long. The CDR3 sequence is CSVAAGGPEQYF. The CDR3 region has the DNA TGCAGCGTTGCCGCAGGGGGCCCCGAGCAGTACTTC.

This clonotype occurred once. The gene calls are TRBV4-1 and TRBJ1-1; possibly TRBD1 for D (5 bases). Trimming stripped 0 bases from V and 1 base from J, with 12 bases between. Germline loops: CDR1 MGHRA, CDR2 YSYEKL. This CDR3 comprises 16 residues. CDR3 protein: CASSQEGGGPNTEAFF. The CDR3 DNA reads TGCGCCAGCAGCCAAGAGGGGGGAGGGCCGAACACTGAAGCTTTCTTT.

The chain has TRBV4-2 and TRBJ2-1; D is possibly TRBD2 (5 bases). The V end lost 5 bases, the J end lost 8 bases, and 13 bases lay between the germline ends. CDR3 length: 13 amino acids. The germline gives CDR1 LGHNA, CDR2 YNFKEQ. For the CDR3, the DNA is TGTGCCAGCAGCTTTACTAGAGGTGATGAGCAGTTCTTC. It specifies CASSFTRGDEQFF.

This clonotype showed up just a few times. V usage is TRBV21-1 and J usage is TRBJ2-6. TRBV21-1 is a pseudogene. The CDR3 totals 15 residues. CDR3 residues: CASSGRSSGANVLTF. CDR3 DNA: TGTGCCAGCAGCGGACGGAGCTCTGGGGCCAACGTCCTGACTTTC.

The chain carries TRBV6-2 or TRBV6-3 and TRBJ2-7; possibly TRBD1 for D (5 bases). Germline V gives CDR1 MNHEY, CDR2 SVGEGT. The CDR3 runs 11 residues. The V and J ends lost 2 bases and 7 bases respectively, with 6 bases between them. The CDR3 bases are TGTGCCAGCAGTTACAGGGGTGAGCAGTACTTC. Translating gives CASSYRGEQYF.

The J gene is TRBJ2-1, the V gene TRBV7-2, with TRBD1 as a possible D gene (7 bases). Per the germline V gene, CDR1 is SGHTA and CDR2 is FQGNSA. The CDR3 is 15 amino acids. The V end lost 5 bases, the J end lost 9 bases, and 20 bases lay between the germline ends. In DNA form, the CDR3 reads TGTGCCAGCAGCAGTCACAGGGGAGGAGAGGTTGAGCAGTTCTTC. Translated, it gives CASSSHRGGEVEQFF.

The V and J genes are TRBV5-6 and TRBJ2-1, with D perhaps TRBD1 (7 bases). V lost 4 bases to trimming and J lost 6 bases, with 17 bases between them. Germline-derived CDR1 and CDR2 are SGHDT and YYEEEE. The length of the CDR3 is 15 residues. The CDR3 DNA is TGTGCCAGCAGCCCCGGAGGAGGGGGCCTCAATGAGCAGTTCTTC. Residues: CASSPGGGGLNEQFF.

CDR3 loop: CASNAQNLYTQYF. The CDR3 DNA sequence: TGTGCCAGCAACGCCCAGAATTTATATACGCAGTATTTT. The V call is TRBV12-3 or TRBV12-4, the J call TRBJ2-3, with unresolved D. V lost 7 bases and J lost 7, with 15 bases in between. The CDR3 spans 13 residues.

This chain uses TRBV28 with TRBJ1-4; D may be TRBD1 (6 bases). Looked up from germline, CDR1 is MDHEN and CDR2 is SYDVKM. This CDR3 is 14 amino acids long. V dropped 7 bases and J dropped 12 bases, with 21 bases sitting between them. CDR3 loop: CASTQGGTAQELFF. The CDR3 DNA reads TGTGCCAGCACCCAAGGGGGTACAGCCCAGGAACTGTTTTTT.

The chain employs TRBV1 and TRBJ2-3; whether TRBD1, the table's D call, matches the DNA was not checked. TRBV1 is annotated as a pseudogene. The length of the CDR3 is 17 residues. CDR3 sequence: CASSQERQGSGTDTQYF. The DNA for the CDR3 is TGTGCCAGCAGCCAAGAAAGACAGGGATCGGGCACAGATACGCAGTATTTT.

The chain couples TRBV28 to TRBJ2-7, with 7 bases fitting TRBD2. V shed 8 bases, J shed 2 bases, and the junction held 18 bases outside the gene matches. CDR1 is MDHEN and CDR2 is SYDVKM in the germline V gene. The CDR3 is made up of 17 amino acids. CDR3 nucleotides: TGTGCCAGCCCCCGCTGCCCCATAGGGACTACAGCCTACGAGCAGTACTTC. This encodes CASPRCPIGTTAYEQYF. Filled out from reference TRBV28 and TRBJ2-7, the complete variable domain reads DVKVTQSSRYLVKRTGEKVFLECVQDMDHENMFWYRQDPGLGLRLIYFSYDVKMKEKGDIPEGYSVSREKKERFSLILESASTNQTSMYLCASPRCPIGTTAYEQYFGPGTRLTVT.

The rearrangement links TRBV20-1 to TRBJ1-2; D gene uncertain. Trimming stripped 0 bases from V and 4 bases from J, with 15 bases between. The germline V gene encodes CDR1 DFQATT and CDR2 SNEGSKA (reference sequence). This CDR3 contains 15 residues. In nucleotides, the CDR3 is TGCAGTGCTAGAGATAGGCAGAGACGGGCCTATGGCTACACCTTC. Amino acid sequence: CSARDRQRRAYGYTF.

This clonotype was seen only a few times. The chain joins TRBV28 to TRBJ2-2, with a tentative D call TRBD2 (6 bases). The CDR3 covers 12 residues. Trimming shortened V by 5 bases and J by 10 bases, and 11 bases separated the two germline ends. The germline V gene has CDR1 MDHEN and CDR2 SYDVKM. This CDR3 is CASSIGRKELFF. CDR3 bases: TGTGCCAGCAGTATAGGGAGGAAGGAGCTGTTTTTT.

The chain links TRBV5-1 to TRBJ2-2; a possible D gene is TRBD1 (6 bases). Trimming shortened V by 5 bases and J by 9 bases, and 8 bases separated the two germline ends. Germline loops: CDR1 SGHRS, CDR2 YFSETQ. CDR3 length: 11 amino acids. DNA of the CDR3: TGCGCCAGCAGTTGGGACAGGGAGCTGTTTTTT. It specifies CASSWDRELFF.

The chain couples TRBV7-2 to TRBJ2-3; D gene uncertain. V lost 5 bases and J lost 0, with 9 bases in between. Germline V gene sequence: CDR1 SGHTA, CDR2 FQGNSA. The CDR3 consists of 14 residues. This chain's CDR3 is CASSNSASTDTQYF. The CDR3 coding sequence is TGTGCCAGCAGCAACAGTGCTAGCACAGATACGCAGTATTTT.

In regard to this clonotype: The junction departs from germline at one end; a sequencing error may be responsible. The chain combines TRBV5-3 with TRBJ1-1; TRBD1 matches at 8 bases. TRBV5-3 is recorded as an ORF, its role being uncertain. The CDR3 spans 13 residues. CDR3 in amino acids: CASSLTGASEAFF. DNA of the CDR3: TGTGCCAGCAGCTTGACAGGGGCGAGTGAAGCTTTCTTT.

This chain uses TRBV4-3 with TRBJ2-3; no clear D. Germline values: CDR1 LGHNA, CDR2 YSLEER. The V gene lost 1 base and the J gene lost 6 bases, with 11 bases spanning the gap. There are 14 residues in the CDR3. CDR3 region: CASSQVAAVDTQYF. Here the CDR3 DNA reads TGCGCCAGCAGCCAAGTGGCGGCAGTGGATACGCAGTATTTT.

The chain has TRBV6-2 or TRBV6-3 and TRBJ1-2, with a tentative D call TRBD1 (6 bases). The CDR3 runs to 15 residues. Germline CDR1 reads MNHEY; CDR2 reads SVGEGT. V lost 2 bases and J lost 5, with 15 bases in between. As DNA, the CDR3 is TGTGCCAGCAGTTACCATCCGCAGGGGCGATATGGCTACACCTTC. The encoded protein is CASSYHPQGRYGYTF.

The CDR3 sequence is CASSLATLDNEQFF. CDR3 sequence (DNA): TGCGCCAGCAGCTTGGCAACCCTGGACAATGAGCAGTTCTTC. The rearrangement links TRBV5-1 to TRBJ2-1; no clear D gene. Germline V gene data show CDR1 as SGHRS and CDR2 as YFSETQ. There are 14 residues in the CDR3. V lost 0 bases, J lost 5 bases, and 9 bases lay in between. Combining the CDR3 with reference TRBV5-1 and TRBJ2-1 gives the whole variable domain KAGVTQTPRYLIKTRGQQVTLSCSPISGHRSVSWYQQTPGQGLQFLFEYFSETQRNKGNFPGRFSGRQFSNSRSEMNVSTLELGDSALYLCASSLATLDNEQFFGPGTRLTVL.

V usage is TRBV5-1 and J usage is TRBJ1-3, with D maybe TRBD1 (5 bases). In germline, CDR1 is SGHRS, CDR2 YFSETQ. Deletions cut 3 bases from V and 1 base from J, with 11 bases between. The CDR3 runs 15 residues. CDR3 sequence (DNA): TGCGCCAGCAGCTCGGCCCAGGGTTCTGGAAACACCATATATTTT. Protein sequence: CASSSAQGSGNTIYF. The full variable domain, its missing parts supplied by reference TRBV5-1 and TRBJ1-3, is KAGVTQTPRYLIKTRGQQVTLSCSPISGHRSVSWYQQTPGQGLQFLFEYFSETQRNKGNFPGRFSGRQFSNSRSEMNVSTLELGDSALYLCASSSAQGSGNTIYFGEGSWLTVV.

The V gene is TRBV5-1, the J gene TRBJ2-3; no reliable D call. Germline V gives CDR1 SGHRS, CDR2 YFSETQ. The CDR3 extends over 13 amino acids. Deletions cut 3 bases from V and 2 bases from J, with 7 bases between. The CDR3 DNA is TGCGCCAGCAGCTCAGCTTACACAGATACGCAGTATTTT. Translated, it gives CASSSAYTDTQYF.

The genes are TRBV10-3 and TRBJ2-2, with 10 positions matching TRBD1. This CDR3 has 15 residues. Germline V gene lookup returns CDR1 ENHRY and CDR2 SYGVKD. Trimming cost V 8 bases and J 5 bases; bases outside gene matches: 8. The CDR3 here is CAIGTGTGVTGELFF. The CDR3 DNA sequence: TGTGCCATCGGCACCGGGACAGGGGTTACCGGGGAGCTGTTTTTT.

The J gene is TRBJ1-5, the V gene TRBV6-1; no definite D call. CDR3 length equals 14 residues. Germline V gene data show CDR1 as MNHNS and CDR2 as SASEGT. The V and J ends lost 7 bases and 7 bases respectively, with 17 bases between them. The CDR3 protein is CASNLAGKEQPQHF. CDR3 in DNA: TGTGCCAGCAATCTCGCGGGAAAGGAACAGCCCCAGCATTTT.